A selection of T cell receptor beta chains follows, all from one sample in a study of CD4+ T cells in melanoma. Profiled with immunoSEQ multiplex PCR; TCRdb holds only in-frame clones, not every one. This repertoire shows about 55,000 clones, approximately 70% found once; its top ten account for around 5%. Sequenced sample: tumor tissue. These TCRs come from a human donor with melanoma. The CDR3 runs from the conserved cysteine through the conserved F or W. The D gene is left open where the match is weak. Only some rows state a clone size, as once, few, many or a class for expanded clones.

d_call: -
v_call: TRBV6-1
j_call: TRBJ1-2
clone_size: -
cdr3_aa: CASRGLLGFYGYTF
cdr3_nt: TGTGCCAGCAGGGGACTATTAGGTTTCTATGGCTACACCTTC

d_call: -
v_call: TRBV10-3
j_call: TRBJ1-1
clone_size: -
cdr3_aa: CAISEGTLEAFF
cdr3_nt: TGTGCCATCAGTGAGGGAACCCTCGAAGCTTTCTTT

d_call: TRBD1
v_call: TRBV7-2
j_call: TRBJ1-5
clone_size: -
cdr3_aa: CASSGRSGGANQPQHF
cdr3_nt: TGTGCCAGCAGCGGACGTTCAGGGGGTGCTAATCAGCCCCAGCATTTT

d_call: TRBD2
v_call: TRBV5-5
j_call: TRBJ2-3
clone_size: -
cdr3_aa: CASSPGRPTDTQYF
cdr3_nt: TGTGCCAGCAGCCCCGGGAGGCCCACAGATACGCAGTATTTT

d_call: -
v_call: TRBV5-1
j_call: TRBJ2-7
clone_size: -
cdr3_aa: CASTLGGAYEQYF
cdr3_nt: TGTGCCAGCACCTTGGGTGGGGCTTACGAGCAGTACTTC

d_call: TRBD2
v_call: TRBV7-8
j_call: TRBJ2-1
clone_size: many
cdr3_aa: CASHRTSGGPGGGAEQFF
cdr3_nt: TGTGCCAGCCACCGGACTAGCGGGGGCCCGGGCGGAGGGGCTGAGCAGTTCTTC

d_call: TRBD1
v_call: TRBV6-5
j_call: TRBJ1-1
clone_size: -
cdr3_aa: CARKTGSHTEAFF
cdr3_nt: TGTGCCAGAAAGACAGGGTCCCACACTGAAGCTTTCTTT

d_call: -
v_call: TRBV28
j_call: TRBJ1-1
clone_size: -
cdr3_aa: CASTLTRGAETEAFF
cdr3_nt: TGTGCCAGCACCCTTACTAGGGGGGCAGAGACTGAAGCTTTCTTT

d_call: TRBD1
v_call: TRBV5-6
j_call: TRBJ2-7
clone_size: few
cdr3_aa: CASSPDRGRSYEQYF
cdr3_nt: TGTGCCAGCAGCCCGGACAGGGGGAGGTCTTACGAGCAGTACTTC

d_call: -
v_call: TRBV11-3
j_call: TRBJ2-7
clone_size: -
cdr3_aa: CASTAGTGSYEQYF
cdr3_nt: TGTGCCAGCACAGCGGGGACAGGATCCTACGAGCAGTACTTC

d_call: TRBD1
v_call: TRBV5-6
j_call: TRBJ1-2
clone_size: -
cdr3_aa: CASSLGTGDGYTF
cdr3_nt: TGTGCCAGCAGCTTAGGTACAGGGGATGGCTACACCTTC

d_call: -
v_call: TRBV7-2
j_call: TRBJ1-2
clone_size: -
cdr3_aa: CASSLGQGLNYDYTF
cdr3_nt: TGTGCCAGCAGCTTAGGCCAGGGGCTTAACTATGACTACACCTTC

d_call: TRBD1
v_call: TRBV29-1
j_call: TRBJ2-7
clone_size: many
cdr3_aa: CSVNGQGAIYEQYF
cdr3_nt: TGCAGCGTTAACGGACAGGGGGCAATCTACGAGCAGTACTTC

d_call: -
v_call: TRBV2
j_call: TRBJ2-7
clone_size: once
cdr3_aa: CASSGPSYEQYF
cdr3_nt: TGTGCCAGCAGCGGACCCTCCTACGAGCAGTACTTC

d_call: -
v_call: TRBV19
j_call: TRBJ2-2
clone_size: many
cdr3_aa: CASSTRETGELFF
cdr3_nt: TGTGCCAGTTCCACCAGGGAAACCGGGGAGCTGTTTTTT

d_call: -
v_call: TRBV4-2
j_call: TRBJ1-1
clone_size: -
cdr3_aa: CASSQMNTEAFF
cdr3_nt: TGTGCCAGCAGTCAAATGAACACTGAAGCTTTCTTT

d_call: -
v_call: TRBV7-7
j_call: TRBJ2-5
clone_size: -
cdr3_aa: CASSLGLLETQYF
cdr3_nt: TGTGCTAGCAGCTTAGGACTGCTAGAGACCCAGTACTTC

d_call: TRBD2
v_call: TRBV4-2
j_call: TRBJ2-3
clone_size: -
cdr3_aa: CASSRAERDLTDTQYF
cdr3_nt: TGTGCCAGCAGCCGGGCCGAGCGGGATCTCACAGATACGCAGTATTTT

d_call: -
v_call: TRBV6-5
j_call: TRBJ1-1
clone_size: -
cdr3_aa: CASSLRGADAFF
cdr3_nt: TGTGCCAGCAGTCTAAGAGGGGCTGACGCTTTCTTT

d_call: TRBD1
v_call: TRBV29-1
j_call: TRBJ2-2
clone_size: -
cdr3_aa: CSVRQGSDSGELFF
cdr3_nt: TGCAGCGTCCGACAGGGGAGTGATTCCGGGGAGCTGTTTTTT

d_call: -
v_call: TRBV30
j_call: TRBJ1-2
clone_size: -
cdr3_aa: CANLGGANGYTF
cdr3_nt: TGTGCTAACTTAGGGGGGGCAAATGGCTACACCTTC

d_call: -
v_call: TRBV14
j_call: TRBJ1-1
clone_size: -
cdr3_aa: CASSQDRVRYTEAFF
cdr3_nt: TGTGCCAGCAGCCAAGACCGGGTAAGGTACACTGAAGCTTTCTTT

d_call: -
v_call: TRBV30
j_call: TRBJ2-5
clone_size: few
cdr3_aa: CAYRKTNRDRKTQYF
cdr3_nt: TGTGCCTATCGAAAAACGAACCGGGACCGAAAAACCCAGTACTTC

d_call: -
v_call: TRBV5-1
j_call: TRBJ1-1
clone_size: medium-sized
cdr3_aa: CASSLGGREAFF
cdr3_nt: TGCGCCAGCAGCTTGGGAGGGCGTGAAGCTTTCTTT

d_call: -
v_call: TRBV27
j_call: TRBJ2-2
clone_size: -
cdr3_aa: CASSLDSPETGELFF
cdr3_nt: TGTGCCAGCAGTTTGGACAGTCCGGAGACCGGGGAGCTGTTTTTT

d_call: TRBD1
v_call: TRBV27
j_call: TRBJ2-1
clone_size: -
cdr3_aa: CASSLFSAHSTGAGSNEQFF
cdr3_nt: TGTGCCAGCAGTTTATTTAGTGCCCACTCGACAGGGGCAGGTTCTAATGAGCAGTTCTTC

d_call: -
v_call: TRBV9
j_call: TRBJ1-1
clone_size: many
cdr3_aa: CASSVDPLAQTLRNTEAFF
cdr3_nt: TGTGCCAGCAGCGTAGACCCCCTAGCCCAGACGTTGAGGAACACTGAAGCTTTCTTT

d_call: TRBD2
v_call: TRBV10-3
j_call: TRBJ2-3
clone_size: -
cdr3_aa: CASTDSGGGTDTQYF
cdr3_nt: TGTGCCAGCACGGATAGCGGGGGGGGAACAGATACGCAGTATTTT

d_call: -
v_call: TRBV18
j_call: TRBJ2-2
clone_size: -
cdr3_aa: CASSPPNTGELFF
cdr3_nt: TGTGCCAGCTCACCGCCGAACACCGGGGAGCTGTTTTTT

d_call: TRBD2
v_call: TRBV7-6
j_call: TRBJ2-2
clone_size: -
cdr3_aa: CASSLLAGGQTGELFF
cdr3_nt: TGTGCCAGCAGCTTATTAGCGGGGGGGCAGACCGGGGAGCTGTTTTTT

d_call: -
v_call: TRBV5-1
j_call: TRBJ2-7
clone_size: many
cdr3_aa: CASSLGTHSYEQYF
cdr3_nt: TGCGCCAGCAGCTTGGGCACGCACTCCTACGAGCAGTACTTC

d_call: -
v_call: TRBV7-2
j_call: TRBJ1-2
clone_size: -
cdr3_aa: CASSLVELSLYGYTF
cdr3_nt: TGTGCCAGCAGCTTAGTGGAGCTCAGCCTATATGGCTACACCTTC

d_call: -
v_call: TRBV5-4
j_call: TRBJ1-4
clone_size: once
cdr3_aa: CASSLGGTNEKLFF
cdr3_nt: TGTGCCAGCAGCTTGGGAGGGACTAATGAAAAACTGTTTTTT

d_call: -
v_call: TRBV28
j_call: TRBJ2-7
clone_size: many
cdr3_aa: CASSSRIQGGIYEQYF
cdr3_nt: TGTGCCAGCAGTTCGAGAATACAGGGGGGGATCTACGAGCAGTACTTC

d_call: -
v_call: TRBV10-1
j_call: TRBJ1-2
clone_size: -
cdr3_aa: CASSERPGCGHRHYGYTF
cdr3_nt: TGCGCCAGCAGTGAGCGGCCCGGGTGTGGGCACCGCCACTATGGCTACACCTTC

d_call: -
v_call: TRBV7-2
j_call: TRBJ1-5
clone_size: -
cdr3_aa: CASSLDAYSNQPQHF
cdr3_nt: TGTGCCAGCAGCTTAGACGCCTATAGCAATCAGCCCCAGCATTTT

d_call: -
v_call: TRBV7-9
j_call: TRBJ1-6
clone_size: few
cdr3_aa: CASSLIGYNSPLHF
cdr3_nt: TGTGCCAGCAGCTTAATCGGGTATAATTCACCCCTCCACTTT

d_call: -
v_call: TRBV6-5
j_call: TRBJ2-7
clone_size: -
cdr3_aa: CASSSQGYEQYF
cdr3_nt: TGTGCCAGCAGTTCACAGGGTTACGAGCAGTACTTC

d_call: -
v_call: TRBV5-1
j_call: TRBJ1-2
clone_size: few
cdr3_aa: CASSLDIGQANYGYTF
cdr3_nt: TGCGCCAGCAGCTTGGATATAGGACAAGCTAACTATGGCTACACCTTC

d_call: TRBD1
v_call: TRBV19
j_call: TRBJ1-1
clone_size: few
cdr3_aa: CASSRPRQGLAEAFF
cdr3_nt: TGTGCCAGTAGTCGCCCCCGACAGGGCTTGGCTGAAGCTTTCTTT

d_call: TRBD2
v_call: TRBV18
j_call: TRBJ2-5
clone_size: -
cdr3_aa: CASSPPGRGQETQYF
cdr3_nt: TGTGCCAGCTCACCACCGGGGCGGGGGCAAGAGACCCAGTACTTC

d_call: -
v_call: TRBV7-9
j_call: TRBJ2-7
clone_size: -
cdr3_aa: CASSFMGVGAEQYF
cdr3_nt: TGTGCCAGCAGCTTTATGGGGGTGGGGGCCGAGCAGTACTTC

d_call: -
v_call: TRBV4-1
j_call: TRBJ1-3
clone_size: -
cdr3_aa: CASSQDPGNTIYF
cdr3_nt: TGCGCCAGCAGCCAAGATCCCGGAAACACCATATATTTT

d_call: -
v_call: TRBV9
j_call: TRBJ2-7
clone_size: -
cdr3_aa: CASSVVPDPRYEQYF
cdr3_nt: TGTGCCAGCAGCGTAGTCCCCGACCCTCGATACGAGCAGTACTTC

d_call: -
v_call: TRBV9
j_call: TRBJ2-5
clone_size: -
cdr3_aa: CASSVDHGQETQYF
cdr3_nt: TGTGCCAGCAGCGTAGATCACGGCCAAGAGACCCAGTACTTC

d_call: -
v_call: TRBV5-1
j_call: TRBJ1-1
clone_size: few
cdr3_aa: CASSLAPGPNTEAFF
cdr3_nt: TGCGCCAGCAGCTTGGCCCCGGGACCGAACACTGAAGCTTTCTTT

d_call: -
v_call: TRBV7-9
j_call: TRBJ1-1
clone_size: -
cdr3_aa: CASITRGLSTEAFF
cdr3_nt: TGTGCCAGCATAACCCGGGGGCTGAGCACTGAAGCTTTCTTT

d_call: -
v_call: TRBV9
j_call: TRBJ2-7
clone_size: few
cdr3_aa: CASSVGDSTREQYF
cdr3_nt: TGTGCCAGCAGCGTAGGGGACTCGACACGCGAGCAGTACTTC

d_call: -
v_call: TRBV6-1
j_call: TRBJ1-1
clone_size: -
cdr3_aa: CASSEGWRVNTEAFF
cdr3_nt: TGTGCCAGCAGTGAAGGGTGGCGGGTGAACACTGAAGCTTTCTTT

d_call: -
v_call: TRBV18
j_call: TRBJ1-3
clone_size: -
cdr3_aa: CASSNLARTSGNTIYF
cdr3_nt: TGTGCCAGCTCAAATCTGGCCCGCACTTCTGGAAACACCATATATTTT

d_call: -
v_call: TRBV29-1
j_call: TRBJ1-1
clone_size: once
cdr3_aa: CSVGQGGTEAFF
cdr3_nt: TGCAGCGTTGGGCAGGGCGGCACTGAAGCTTTCTTT

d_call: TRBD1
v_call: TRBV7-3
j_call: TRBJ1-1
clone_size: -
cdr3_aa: CASSLGSTGMNTEAFF
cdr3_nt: TGTGCCAGCAGCTTAGGCTCGACAGGGATGAACACTGAAGCTTTCTTT

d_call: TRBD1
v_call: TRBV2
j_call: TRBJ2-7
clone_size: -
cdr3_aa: CASIGQARLGYEQYF
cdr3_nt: TGTGCCAGCATTGGACAGGCGAGACTTGGATACGAGCAGTACTTC

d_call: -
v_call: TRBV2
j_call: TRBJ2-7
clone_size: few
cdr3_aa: CASSKKTASYEQYF
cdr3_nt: TGTGCCAGCAGTAAAAAGACAGCATCCTACGAGCAGTACTTC

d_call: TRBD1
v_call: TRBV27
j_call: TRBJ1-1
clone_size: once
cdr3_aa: CASSRTGWTEAFF
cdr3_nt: TGTGCCAGCAGTAGGACAGGGTGGACTGAAGCTTTCTTT